This TCR beta chain was retrieved from a study of T cells in Graves' hyperthyroidism and ophthalmopathy. This CDR3 spans 12 amino acids. The germline CDR1 and CDR2 sequences are MDHEN and SYDVKM. The V end lost 6 bases, the J end lost 1 base, and 6 bases lay between the germline ends. TCR beta CDR3 regions were amplified from RNA. TCR CDR3 underwent first-round RT-PCR with the HTBI primer set. Using its own MiXCR run on the multiplex PCR reads, TCRdb lists one record per CDR3 protein. This table has about 600,000 distinct CDR3 sequences, approximately 16% appearing once. V and J are TRBV28 and TRBJ1-2; D unclear. Sequencing was carried out using blood. The TCR comes from a woman between 40 and 50 years old with Graves' ophthalmopathy. In nucleotides, the CDR3 is TGTGCCAGCAGCCCCTATAACTATGGCTACACCTTC. Protein: CASSPYNYGYTF.